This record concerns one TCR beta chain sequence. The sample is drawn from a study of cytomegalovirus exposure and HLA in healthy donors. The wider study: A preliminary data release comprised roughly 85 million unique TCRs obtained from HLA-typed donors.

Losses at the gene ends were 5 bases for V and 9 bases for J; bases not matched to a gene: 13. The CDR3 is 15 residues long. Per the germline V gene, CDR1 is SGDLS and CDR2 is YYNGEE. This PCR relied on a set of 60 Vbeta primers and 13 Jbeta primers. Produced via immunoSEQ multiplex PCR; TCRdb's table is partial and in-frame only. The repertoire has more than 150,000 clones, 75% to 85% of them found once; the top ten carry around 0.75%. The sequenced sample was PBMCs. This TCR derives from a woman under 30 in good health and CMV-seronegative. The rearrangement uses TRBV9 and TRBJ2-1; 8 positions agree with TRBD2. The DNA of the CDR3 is TGTGCCAGCAGTAAACTAGCGGACCCCGTAGGTGAGCAGTTCTTC. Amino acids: CASSKLADPVGEQFF.